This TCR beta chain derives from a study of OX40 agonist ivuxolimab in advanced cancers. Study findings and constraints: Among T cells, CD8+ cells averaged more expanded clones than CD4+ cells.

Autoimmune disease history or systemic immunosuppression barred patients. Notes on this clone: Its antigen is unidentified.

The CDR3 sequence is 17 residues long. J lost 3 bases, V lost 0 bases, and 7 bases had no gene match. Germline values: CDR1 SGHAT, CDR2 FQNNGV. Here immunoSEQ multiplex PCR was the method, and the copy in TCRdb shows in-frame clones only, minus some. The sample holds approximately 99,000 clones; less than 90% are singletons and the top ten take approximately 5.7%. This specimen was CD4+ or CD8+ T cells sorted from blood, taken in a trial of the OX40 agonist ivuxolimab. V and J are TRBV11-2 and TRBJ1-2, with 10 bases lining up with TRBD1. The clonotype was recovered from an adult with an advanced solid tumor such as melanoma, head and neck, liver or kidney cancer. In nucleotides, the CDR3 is TGTGCCAGCAGCTTAGAAGGGACAGGGGCAGATTACTATGGCTACACCTTC. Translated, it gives CASSLEGTGADYYGYTF.